A selection of T cell receptor beta chains follows, all from one sample in a study of cytomegalovirus exposure and HLA in healthy donors. The repertoire was sequenced with immunoSEQ multiplex PCR; TCRdb's copy has only in-frame clones and lacks some. The sample has about 75,000 clones; the top ten hold 2.5% to 3%. Sequencing used PBMCs. The receptor set was obtained from a man between 35 and 55 years old in good health and CMV-seronegative. The CDR3 runs from the conserved cysteine through the conserved F or W. The order of the fields is J gene, V gene, CDR3 protein.

>TRBJ1-2|TRBV7-9
CASSVRELYGYTF
>TRBJ1-5|TRBV10-2
CASSEPQVGAINQPQHF
>TRBJ2-1|TRBV6-1
CASSEATGSYNEQFF
>TRBJ1-1|TRBV28
CASTIQANTEAFF
>TRBJ1-4|TRBV6-5
CASSYSRPGLNEKLFF
>TRBJ2-7|TRBV7-2
CASSPSGFEYEQYF
>TRBJ1-2|TRBV7-2
CASSLGRGAGYTF
>TRBJ2-3|TRBV9
CASSAREGGTDTQYF
>TRBJ2-1|TRBV28
CASKTGLGYNEQFF
>TRBJ2-3|TRBV18
CASSLHGDTQYF
>TRBJ1-1|TRBV5-5
CASSLGTIPNTEAFF
>TRBJ1-2|TRBV6-1
CASVPGTANGYTF
>TRBJ2-5|TRBV4-2
CASSQGSASGGQETQYF
>TRBJ2-2|TRBV11-3
CASSFLTGELFF
>TRBJ2-3|TRBV4-1
CASSQLRGAYADTQYF
>TRBJ2-1|TRBV11-2
CASSQGAPIKGGNEQFF
>TRBJ1-2|TRBV28
CASAGGGGFYGYTF
>TRBJ2-5|TRBV10-1
CASRKASRAQQETQYF
>TRBJ2-7|TRBV6-1
CASRDRVNPSEQYF
>TRBJ1-1|TRBV5-1
CASSSGQPNTEAFF
>TRBJ2-2|TRBV7-9
CASSLTGVTGELFF
>TRBJ2-1|TRBV5-3
CARRLNNEQFF
>TRBJ2-1|TRBV28
CASGMTSGGTYNEQFF